Listed below are T cell receptor beta chains from one sample, sequenced in a study of shared clonotypes between healthy human individuals. Using immunoSEQ multiplex PCR, the repertoire was profiled, and TCRdb retains in-frame clones only, with some absent. The sample lists about 1.5 million clones, over 95% occurring once. The sequencing input was naive CD4+ T cells sorted from blood. The receptors were gathered from a man aged 25 to 40 in good health. Each CDR3 is given with its conserved first and last residue. The D gene is left open where the match is weak. Clone size is given for some rows only: seen once, a few or many times, or a class if the clone is expanded.

clone size | J gene | D gene | V gene | CDR3 DNA | CDR3 protein
NA | TRBJ1-1 | NA | TRBV6-5 | TGTGCCAGCAGTTCAGGGCCGAACACTGAAGCTTTCTTT | CASSSGPNTEAFF
NA | TRBJ2-3 | TRBD2 | TRBV5-1 | TGCGCCAGCAGCCACGGACCCCGGGAGGGCACAGATACGCAGTATTTT | CASSHGPREGTDTQYF
NA | TRBJ2-7 | TRBD1 | TRBV6-5 | TGTGCCAGCAGCTGGACAGGTCACGAGCAGTACTTC | CASSWTGHEQYF
once | TRBJ2-7 | NA | TRBV10-3 | TGTGCCATCAGTGAGTCCTGGGGCGGGGAGCAGTACTTC | CAISESWGGEQYF
NA | TRBJ2-3 | TRBD2 | TRBV19 | TGTGCCACTAAACCCATAGCGGGAGGGCTCGATACGCAGTATTTT | CATKPIAGGLDTQYF
NA | TRBJ2-6 | NA | TRBV28 | TGTGCCAGCAGTTTGGGACGGTACTCTGGGGCCAACGTCCTGACTTTC | CASSLGRYSGANVLTF
NA | TRBJ1-2 | NA | TRBV28 | TGTGCCAGCAGTTCTACAGGGATCTATGGCTACACCTTC | CASSSTGIYGYTF
NA | TRBJ2-5 | NA | TRBV28 | TGTGCCAGCAGCGTTGTAACAGGCGTTCGAGAGACCCAGTACTTC | CASSVVTGVRETQYF
NA | TRBJ1-5 | NA | TRBV5-6 | TGTGCCAGCAGCGCCTCCAGCGCCGGGATTCTGCCTGGGCAGCCCCAGCATTTT | CASSASSAGILPGQPQHF
NA | TRBJ2-3 | TRBD1 | TRBV11-3 | TGTGCCAGCAGCCGACAGGGAGTCACAGATACGCAGTATTTT | CASSRQGVTDTQYF
NA | TRBJ2-1 | TRBD1 | TRBV6-6 | TGTGCCAGCAGCCCAGGACAGGACAATGAGCAGTTCTTC | CASSPGQDNEQFF
NA | TRBJ2-2 | TRBD2 | TRBV18 | TGTGCCAGCTCACCACCGACGGGAGGGCCGTCGAGCGGGGAGCTGTTTTTT | CASSPPTGGPSSGELFF
NA | TRBJ2-1 | NA | TRBV5-4 | TGTGCCAGCAGCCTACCCCAAGGACTTTACAATGAGCAGTTCTTC | CASSLPQGLYNEQFF
NA | TRBJ2-5 | NA | TRBV7-3 | TGTGCCAGCAGGGGGCAGACGCCCCAAGAGACCCAGTACTTC | CASRGQTPQETQYF
NA | TRBJ1-2 | TRBD1 | TRBV5-4 | TGTGCCAGCAGCTTAGGGGGAAGCGGGACAGGGAGTTTCTATGGCTACACCTTC | CASSLGGSGTGSFYGYTF
NA | TRBJ1-1 | NA | TRBV19 | TGTGCCAGTAGGTCTTCAAGGAAGGCCCAGAACACTGAAGCTTTCTTT | CASRSSRKAQNTEAFF
NA | TRBJ2-7 | NA | TRBV10-3 | TGTGCCATCAGGGAGGGATTTCTCTACGAGCAGTACTTC | CAIREGFLYEQYF
NA | TRBJ2-7 | NA | TRBV6-5 | TGTGCCAGCACCGAAGGGACAAGTACGCAGTACTTC | CASTEGTSTQYF
NA | TRBJ2-7 | TRBD2 | TRBV11-2 | TGTGCCAGCAGCTCTGGGACTACCAGCTCCTACGAGCAGTACTTC | CASSSGTTSSYEQYF